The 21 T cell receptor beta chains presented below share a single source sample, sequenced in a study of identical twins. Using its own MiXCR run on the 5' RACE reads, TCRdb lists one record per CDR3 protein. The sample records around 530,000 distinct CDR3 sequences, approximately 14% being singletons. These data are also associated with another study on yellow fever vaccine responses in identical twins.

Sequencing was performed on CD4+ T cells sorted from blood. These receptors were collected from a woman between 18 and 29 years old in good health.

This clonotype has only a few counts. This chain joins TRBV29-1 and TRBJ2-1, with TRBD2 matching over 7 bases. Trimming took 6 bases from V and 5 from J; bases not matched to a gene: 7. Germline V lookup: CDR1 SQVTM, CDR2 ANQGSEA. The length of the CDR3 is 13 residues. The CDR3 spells CSVPGTTNNEQFF. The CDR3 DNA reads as TGCAGCGTGCCCGGGACTACCAACAATGAGCAGTTCTTC.

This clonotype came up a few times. The CDR3 bases are TGTGCCAGCACGTCGGACAGGGGCGTTGATACGCAGTATTTT. Protein product: CASTSDRGVDTQYF. The chain has TRBV28 and TRBJ2-3, with 9 bases matching TRBD1. J gave up 6 bases and V 7 bases, and 8 bases lay outside the gene matches. Germline V CDR1 and CDR2: MDHEN, SYDVKM. This CDR3 has 14 amino acids.

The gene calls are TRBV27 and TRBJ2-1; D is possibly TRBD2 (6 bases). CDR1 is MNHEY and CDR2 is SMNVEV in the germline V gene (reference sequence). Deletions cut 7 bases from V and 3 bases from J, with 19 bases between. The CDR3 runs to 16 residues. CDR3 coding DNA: TGTGCCAGCATTTTCACGGCGGGACTGGGCTACAATGAGCAGTTCTTC. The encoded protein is CASIFTAGLGYNEQFF.

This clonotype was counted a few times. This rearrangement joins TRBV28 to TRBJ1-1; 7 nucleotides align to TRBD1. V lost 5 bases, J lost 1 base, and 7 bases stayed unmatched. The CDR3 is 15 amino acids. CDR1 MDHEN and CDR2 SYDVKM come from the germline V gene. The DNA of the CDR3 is TGTGCCAGCAGTCCCCCACAGGGGCGGAACACTGAAGCTTTCTTT. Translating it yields CASSPPQGRNTEAFF.

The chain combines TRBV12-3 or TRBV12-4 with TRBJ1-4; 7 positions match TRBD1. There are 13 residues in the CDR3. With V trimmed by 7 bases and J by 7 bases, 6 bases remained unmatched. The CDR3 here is CASKQGSGEKLFF. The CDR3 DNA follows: TGTGCCAGCAAACAGGGGAGTGGTGAAAAACTGTTTTTT.

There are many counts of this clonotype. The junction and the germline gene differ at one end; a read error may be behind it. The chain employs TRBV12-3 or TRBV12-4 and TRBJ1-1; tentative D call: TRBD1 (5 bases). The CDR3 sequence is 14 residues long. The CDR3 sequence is CASRLDSLITEAFF. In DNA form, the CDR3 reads TGTGCCAGCAGGTTAGACAGCCTAATAACTGAAGCTTTCTTT.

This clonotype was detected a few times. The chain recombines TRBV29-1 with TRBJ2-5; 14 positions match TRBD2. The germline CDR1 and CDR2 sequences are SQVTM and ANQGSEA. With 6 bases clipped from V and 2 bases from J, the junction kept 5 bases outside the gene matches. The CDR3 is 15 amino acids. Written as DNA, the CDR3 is TGCAGCGTGGGGACTAGCGGGAGCCATCAAGAGACCCAGTACTTC. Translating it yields CSVGTSGSHQETQYF.

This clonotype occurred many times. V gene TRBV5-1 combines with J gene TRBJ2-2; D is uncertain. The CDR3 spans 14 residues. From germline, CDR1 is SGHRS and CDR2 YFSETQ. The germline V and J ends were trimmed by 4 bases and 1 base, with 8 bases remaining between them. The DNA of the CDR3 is TGCGCCAGCAGCCCGCAGAGGAACACCGGGGAGCTGTTTTTT. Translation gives CASSPQRNTGELFF.

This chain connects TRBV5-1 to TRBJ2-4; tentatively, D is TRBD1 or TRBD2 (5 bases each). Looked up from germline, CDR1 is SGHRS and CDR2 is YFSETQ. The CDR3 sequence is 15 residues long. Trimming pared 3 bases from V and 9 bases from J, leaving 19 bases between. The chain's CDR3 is CASSSQGTAGSIQYF. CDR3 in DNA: TGCGCCAGCAGCTCGCAAGGGACCGCCGGAAGCATTCAGTACTTC.

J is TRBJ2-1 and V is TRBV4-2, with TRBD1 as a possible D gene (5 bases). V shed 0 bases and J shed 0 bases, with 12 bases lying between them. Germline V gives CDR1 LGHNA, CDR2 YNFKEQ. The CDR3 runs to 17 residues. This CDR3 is CASSQDFGASSYNEQFF. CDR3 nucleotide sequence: TGTGCCAGCAGCCAAGATTTTGGGGCCAGCTCCTACAATGAGCAGTTCTTC.

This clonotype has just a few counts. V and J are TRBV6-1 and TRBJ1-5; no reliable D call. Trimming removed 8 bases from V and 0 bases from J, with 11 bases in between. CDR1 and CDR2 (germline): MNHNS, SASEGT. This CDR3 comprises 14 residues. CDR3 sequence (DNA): TGTGCCAGCGGGAGGGAGAATAGCAATCAGCCCCAGCATTTT. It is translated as CASGRENSNQPQHF.

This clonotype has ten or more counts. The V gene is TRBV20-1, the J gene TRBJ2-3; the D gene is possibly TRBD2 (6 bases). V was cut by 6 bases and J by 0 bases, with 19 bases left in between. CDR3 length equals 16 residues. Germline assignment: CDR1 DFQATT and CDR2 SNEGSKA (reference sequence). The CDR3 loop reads CSALEGLRTSTDTQYF. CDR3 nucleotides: TGCAGTGCGCTAGAGGGACTCCGAACGAGCACAGATACGCAGTATTTT.

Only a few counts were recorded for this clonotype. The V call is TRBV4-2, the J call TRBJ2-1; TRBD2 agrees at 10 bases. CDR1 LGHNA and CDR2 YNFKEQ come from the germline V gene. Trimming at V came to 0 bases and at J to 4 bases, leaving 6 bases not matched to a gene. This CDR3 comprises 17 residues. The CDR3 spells CASSQDMVAGGYNEQFF. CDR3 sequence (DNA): TGTGCCAGCAGCCAAGATATGGTAGCGGGGGGTTACAATGAGCAGTTCTTC.

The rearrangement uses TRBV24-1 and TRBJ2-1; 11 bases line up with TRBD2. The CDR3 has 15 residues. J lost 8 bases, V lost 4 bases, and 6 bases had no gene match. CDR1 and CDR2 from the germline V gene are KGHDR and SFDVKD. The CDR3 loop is CATSEATSGKDEQFF. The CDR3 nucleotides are TGTGCCACCAGTGAGGCGACTAGCGGGAAAGATGAGCAGTTCTTC.

The CDR3 DNA reads TGTGCCACCAGCAGAGGGACAGAGCCCCTCTACGAGCAGTACGTC. It is translated as CATSRGTEPLYEQYV. The rearrangement joins TRBV15 to TRBJ2-7, with D possibly matching TRBD1 (6 bases). The germline CDR1 and CDR2 sequences are LNHNV and YYDKDF (reference sequence). The CDR3 sequence is 15 residues long. V lost 1 base and J lost 3, with 13 bases in between.

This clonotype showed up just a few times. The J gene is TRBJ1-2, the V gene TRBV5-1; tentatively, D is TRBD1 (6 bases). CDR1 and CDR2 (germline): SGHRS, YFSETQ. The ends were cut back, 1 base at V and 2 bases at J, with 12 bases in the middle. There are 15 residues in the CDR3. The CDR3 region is CASSLPGVLNYGYTF. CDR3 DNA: TGCGCCAGCAGCTTGCCAGGGGTCCTCAACTATGGCTACACCTTC.

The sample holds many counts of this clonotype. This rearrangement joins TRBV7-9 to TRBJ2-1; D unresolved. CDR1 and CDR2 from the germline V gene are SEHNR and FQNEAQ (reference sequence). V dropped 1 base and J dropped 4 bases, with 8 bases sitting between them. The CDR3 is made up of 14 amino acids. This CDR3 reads CASSLVARYNEQFF. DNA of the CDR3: TGTGCCAGCAGCTTAGTCGCTAGATACAATGAGCAGTTCTTC.

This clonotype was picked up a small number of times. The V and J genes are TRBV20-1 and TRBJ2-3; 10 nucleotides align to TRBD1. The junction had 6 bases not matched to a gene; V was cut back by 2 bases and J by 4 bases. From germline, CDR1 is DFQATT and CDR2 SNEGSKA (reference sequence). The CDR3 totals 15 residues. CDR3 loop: CSARSGTGAPDTQYF. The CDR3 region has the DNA TGCAGTGCTAGATCCGGGACAGGGGCCCCAGATACGCAGTATTTT.

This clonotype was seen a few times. The CDR3 nucleotides are TGTGCCAGCAGCAAAGGGACTAGCGGGAGGTCCTACAATGAGCAGTTCTTC. Translation: CASSKGTSGRSYNEQFF. The chain carries TRBV7-9 and TRBJ2-1; 15 nucleotides match TRBD2. The CDR3 extends over 17 amino acids. Germline CDR1 is SEHNR and CDR2 is FQNEAQ (reference sequence). The V and J ends lost 5 bases and 1 base, in that order; junction bases with no gene match: 3.

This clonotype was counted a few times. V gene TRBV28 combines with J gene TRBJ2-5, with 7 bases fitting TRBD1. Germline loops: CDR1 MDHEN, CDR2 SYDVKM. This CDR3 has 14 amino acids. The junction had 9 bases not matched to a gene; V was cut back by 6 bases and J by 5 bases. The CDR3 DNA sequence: TGTGCCAGCAGGGTTCGACAGGGTCGGGAGACCCAGTACTTC. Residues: CASRVRQGRETQYF.

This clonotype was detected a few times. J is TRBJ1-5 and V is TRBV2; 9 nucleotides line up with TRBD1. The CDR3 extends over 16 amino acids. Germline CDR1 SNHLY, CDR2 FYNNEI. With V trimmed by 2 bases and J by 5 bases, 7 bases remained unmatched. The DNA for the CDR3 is TGTGCCAGCAGTGAATCTCCGGGACAGGGTCATCAGCCCCAGCATTTT. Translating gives CASSESPGQGHQPQHF.